The 14 T cell receptor beta chains given below trace back to one sample, sequenced in a study of T cell repertoires in cytomegalovirus infection. For these receptors, no antigen is known. Using its own MiXCR run on the reads, TCRdb lists one record per CDR3 protein. The repertoire holds under 130,000 distinct CDR3 sequences, 35% to 50% seen once, with roughly 70% in the top ten. Source: CD8+ T cells from cultured PBMCs, taken from culture after CMV antigen stimulation. The receptors derive from a human donor in good health (CMV status not recorded). Some clones in this sample may be carry-over from other donors' samples.

This clonotype has just a few counts. The chain links TRBV11-3 to TRBJ2-1; 12 nucleotides match TRBD2. The CDR3 runs to 16 residues. Germline V CDR1 and CDR2: SGHNT, YENEEA. V lost 5 bases, J lost 0 bases, and 2 bases stayed unmatched. The CDR3 spells CASSTSGGSSYNEQFF. DNA of the CDR3: TGTGCCAGCAGCACTAGCGGGGGGAGCTCCTACAATGAGCAGTTCTTC.

The rearrangement uses TRBV6-6 and TRBJ2-7, with D perhaps matching TRBD2 (5 bases). The V end was cut by 6 bases, the J end by 3 bases, with 12 bases between. The germline gives CDR1 MNHNY, CDR2 SVGAGI (reference sequence). CDR3 length: 13 amino acids. The chain's CDR3 is CASRTPGFYEQYF. Here the CDR3 DNA reads TGTGCCAGCAGAACGCCGGGGTTCTACGAGCAGTACTTC.

The chain joins TRBV7-6 to TRBJ1-1, with D possibly matching TRBD1 (5 bases). This CDR3 is built from 14 residues. Germline loops: CDR1 SGHVS, CDR2 FNYEAQ. V was cut by 1 base and J by 3 bases, with 9 bases left in between. The CDR3 here is CASSLEGEHTEAFF. The CDR3 DNA reads as TGTGCCAGCAGCTTAGAAGGGGAGCACACTGAAGCTTTCTTT.

In this sample, this clonotype turned up many times. The chain combines TRBV6-5 with TRBJ2-5, with D possibly being TRBD2 (6 bases). This CDR3 comprises 15 residues. Looked up from germline, CDR1 is MNHEY and CDR2 is SVGAGI. V was cut by 2 bases and J by 0 bases, with 10 bases left in between. The CDR3 bases are TGTGCCAGCAGTTACGGAGGGAGTAACCAAGAGACCCAGTACTTC. Its translation is CASSYGGSNQETQYF.

There are a few counts of this clonotype. V is TRBV12-3 or TRBV12-4 and J is TRBJ2-3; D gene uncertain. The CDR3 consists of 14 residues. V lost 4 bases, J lost 2 bases, and 10 bases lay in between. CDR3 protein: CASSYRPYTDTQYF. The CDR3 DNA follows: TGTGCCAGCAGTTACAGACCCTACACAGATACGCAGTATTTT.

The rearrangement uses TRBV2 and TRBJ2-2, with D uncertain. CDR3 length equals 13 residues. V was pared by 4 bases and J by 6 bases, with 9 bases between. Germline CDR1 SNHLY, CDR2 FYNNEI. The CDR3 DNA reads TGTGCCAGCAGTGTAGGGTTCCCCGGGGAGCTGTTTTTT. Translation: CASSVGFPGELFF.

This clonotype has just a few counts. The chain links TRBV7-8 to TRBJ2-1, with D perhaps TRBD1 (6 bases). The CDR3 length is 15 residues. V was clipped by 1 base and J by 10 bases, with 17 bases between them. Germline-derived CDR1 and CDR2 are SGHVS and FQNEAQ. CDR3 DNA: TGTGCCAGCAGCTTAGTTCGTAACAGGGATTCCGAGCAGTTCTTC. Residues: CASSLVRNRDSEQFF.

The CDR3 spells CASSQVLAGNTDTQYF. CDR3 in DNA: TGCGCCAGCAGCCAAGTCCTAGCGGGGAACACAGATACGCAGTATTTT. V gene TRBV4-1 combines with J gene TRBJ2-3; 9 bases are a match to TRBD2. The CDR3 covers 16 residues. CDR1 MGHRA and CDR2 YSYEKL come from the germline V gene. V was clipped by 1 base and J by 2 bases; unmatched bases: 4.

Only a few counts were recorded for this clonotype. The chain carries TRBV5-6 and TRBJ1-2; TRBD1 agrees at 9 bases. J was trimmed by 3 bases and V by 3 bases; bases with no gene match: 12. CDR3 length equals 17 residues. Germline CDR1 and CDR2: SGHDT and YYEEEE. DNA of the CDR3: TGTGCCAGCAGCTCCCGACAGGGGGGAACTCCCCACTATGGCTACACCTTC. This sequence encodes CASSSRQGGTPHYGYTF.

The V gene is TRBV7-4, the J gene TRBJ2-1; no firm D call. The CDR3 is 15 residues long. Germline V gene sequence: CDR1 SGHVT, CDR2 SQSDAQ. The V end was cut by 1 base, the J end by 6 bases, with 13 bases between. The CDR3 DNA sequence: TGTGCCAGCAGCTTAGGGCCCCGATCTCTCAATGAGCAGTTCTTC. This translates into CASSLGPRSLNEQFF.

Only one count was recorded for this clonotype. This chain joins TRBV6-5 and TRBJ1-1, with a possible D match to TRBD1 (5 bases). The V end was cut by 9 bases, the J end by 0 bases, with 17 bases between. The CDR3 length is 15 residues. CDR1 MNHEY and CDR2 SVGAGI come from the germline V gene. The CDR3 DNA reads TGTGCCAGTAGTGCGTATGGGGGAATGAACACTGAAGCTTTCTTT. This codes for CASSAYGGMNTEAFF.

Only a few counts were recorded for this clonotype. V is TRBV15 and J is TRBJ2-7, with D perhaps TRBD1 (6 bases). Germline V CDR1 and CDR2: LNHNV, YYDKDF (reference sequence). The germline V and J ends were trimmed by 3 bases and 3 bases, with 9 bases remaining between them. The CDR3 totals 13 residues. Here the CDR3 DNA reads TGTGCCACCAGCAGGGGGGCAGGCTACGAGCAGTACTTC. It specifies CATSRGAGYEQYF.

V and J are TRBV12-3 or TRBV12-4 and TRBJ2-6; D gene unclear. V was cut by 2 bases and J by 1 base, with 0 bases left in between. The CDR3 runs 13 residues. The CDR3 coding sequence is TGTGCCAGCAGTTTATCTGGGGCCAACGTCCTGACTTTC. This translates into CASSLSGANVLTF.

J is TRBJ2-3 and V is TRBV7-4; unclear D gene. Trimming removed 5 bases at V and 1 base at J, with 13 bases between. CDR1 and CDR2 from the germline V gene are SGHVT and SQSDAQ. The CDR3 consists of 15 residues. CDR3 sequence: CASSLLEARTDTQYF. In DNA, the CDR3 is TGTGCCAGCAGCCTCCTAGAGGCTCGCACAGATACGCAGTATTTT.